This T cell receptor beta chain was documented in a study of blood T cell repertoires in COVID-19. The overall study: Italy, Spain and the United States were the sources of the convalescent and acute COVID-19 samples. The analysed material was cDNA or gDNA that came from T cells, B-cell-depleted T cells, or PBMCs.

In the source study's methods: Amplified reference gene primers provided the basis for estimating nucleated cell counts. Sequencing used immunoSEQ multiplex PCR; TCRdb keeps in-frame clones, though not all of them. Clonal size and the V and J genes are those of that table, whereas D and trimming came from the DNA. The table shows some 200,000 clones, with less than 90% occurring only once. Patients in Seattle were enrolled during active infection, then followed longitudinally. The germline V gene encodes CDR1 LGHNA and CDR2 YSLEER. Trimming shortened V by 0 bases and J by 0 bases, and 8 bases separated the two germline ends. This CDR3 contains 15 residues.

Material: peripheral blood. The chain has TRBV4-3 and TRBJ1-2; tentatively, D is TRBD1 (5 bases). This TCR derives from a woman aged 55-69 years with COVID-19, enrolled during active disease. The CDR3 reads CASSQEQDSNYGYTF. Here the CDR3 DNA reads TGCGCCAGCAGCCAAGAACAGGATTCTAACTATGGCTACACCTTC.